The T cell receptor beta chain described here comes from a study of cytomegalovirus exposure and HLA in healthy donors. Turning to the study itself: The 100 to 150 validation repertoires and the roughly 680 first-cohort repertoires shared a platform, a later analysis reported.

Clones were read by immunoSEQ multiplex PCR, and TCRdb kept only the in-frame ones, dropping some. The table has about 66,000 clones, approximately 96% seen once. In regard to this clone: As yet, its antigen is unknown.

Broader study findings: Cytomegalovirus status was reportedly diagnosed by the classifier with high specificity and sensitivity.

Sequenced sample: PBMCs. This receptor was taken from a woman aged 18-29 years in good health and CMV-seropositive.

CDR3 in DNA: TGTGCCAGTAGTACCATCAGCTCTGGGGCCAACGTCCTGACTTTC. As protein: CASSTISSGANVLTF. The V gene is TRBV19, the J gene TRBJ2-6; no clear D. The CDR3 is 15 residues long. CDR1 and CDR2 from the germline V gene are LNHDA and SQIVND (reference sequence). Deletions cut 4 bases from V and 0 bases from J, with 7 bases between. Complete variable domain (other parts from reference TRBV19 and TRBJ2-6): DGGITQSPKYLFRKEGQNVTLSCEQNLNHDAMYWYRQDPGQGLRLIYYSQIVNDFQKGDIAEGYSVSREKKESFPLTVTSAQKNPTAFYLCASSTISSGANVLTFGAGSRLTVL.